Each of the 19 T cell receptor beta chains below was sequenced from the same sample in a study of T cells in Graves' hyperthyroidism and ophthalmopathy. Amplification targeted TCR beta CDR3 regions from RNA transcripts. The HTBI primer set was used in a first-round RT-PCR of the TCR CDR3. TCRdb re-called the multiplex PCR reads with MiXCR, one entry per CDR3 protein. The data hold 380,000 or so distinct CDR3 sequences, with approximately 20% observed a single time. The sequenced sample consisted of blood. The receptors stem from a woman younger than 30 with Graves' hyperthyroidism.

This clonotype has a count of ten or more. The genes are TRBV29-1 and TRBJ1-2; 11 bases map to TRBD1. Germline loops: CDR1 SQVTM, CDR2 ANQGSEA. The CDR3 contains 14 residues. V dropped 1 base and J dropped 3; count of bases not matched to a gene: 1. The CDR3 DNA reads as TGCAGCGTTGAAGGGACAGGGGGCGACTATGGCTACACCTTC. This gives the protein CSVEGTGGDYGYTF.

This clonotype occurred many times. CDR3: CASSFIQAQPQHF. CDR3 nucleotide sequence: TGTGCCAGCAGTTTCATTCAGGCTCAGCCCCAGCATTTT. The V call is TRBV12-3 or TRBV12-4, the J call TRBJ1-5; D not resolved. V was clipped by 3 bases and J by 6 bases, with 9 bases between them. CDR3 length: 13 residues.

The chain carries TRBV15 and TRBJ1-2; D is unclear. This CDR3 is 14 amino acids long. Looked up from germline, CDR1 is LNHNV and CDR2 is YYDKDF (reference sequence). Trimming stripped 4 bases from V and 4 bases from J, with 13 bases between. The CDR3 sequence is CATSTIGTAYGYTF. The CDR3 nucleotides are TGTGCCACCAGCACAATAGGAACAGCCTATGGCTACACCTTC.

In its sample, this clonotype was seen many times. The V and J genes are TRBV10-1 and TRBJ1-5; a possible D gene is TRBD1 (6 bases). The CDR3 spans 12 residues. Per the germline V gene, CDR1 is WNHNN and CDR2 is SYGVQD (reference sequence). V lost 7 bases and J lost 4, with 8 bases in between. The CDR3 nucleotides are TGCGCCAGCACCAGGGGAAATCAGCCCCAGCATTTT. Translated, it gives CASTRGNQPQHF.

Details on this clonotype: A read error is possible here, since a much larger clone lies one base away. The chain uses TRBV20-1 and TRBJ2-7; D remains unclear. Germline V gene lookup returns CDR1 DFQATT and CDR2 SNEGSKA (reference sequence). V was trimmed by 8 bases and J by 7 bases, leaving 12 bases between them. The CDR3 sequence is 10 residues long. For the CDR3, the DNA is TGCAGTCTCTGGGCGAGGGAGCAGTACTTC. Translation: CSLWAREQYF.

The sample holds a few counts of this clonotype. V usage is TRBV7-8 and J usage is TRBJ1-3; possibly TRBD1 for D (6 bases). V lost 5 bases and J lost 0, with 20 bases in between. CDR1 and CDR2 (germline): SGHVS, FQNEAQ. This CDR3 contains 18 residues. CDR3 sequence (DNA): TGTGCCAGCAGCCCAAGACGCAGGGGCTCCAGCTCTGGAAACACCATATATTTT. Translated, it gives CASSPRRRGSSSGNTIYF.

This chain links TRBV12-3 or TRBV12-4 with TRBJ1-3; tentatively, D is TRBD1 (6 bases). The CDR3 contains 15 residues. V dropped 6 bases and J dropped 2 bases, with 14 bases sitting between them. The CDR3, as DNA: TGTGCCAGCAGCCCCACAGGGTCGCCTGGAAACACCATATATTTT. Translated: CASSPTGSPGNTIYF.

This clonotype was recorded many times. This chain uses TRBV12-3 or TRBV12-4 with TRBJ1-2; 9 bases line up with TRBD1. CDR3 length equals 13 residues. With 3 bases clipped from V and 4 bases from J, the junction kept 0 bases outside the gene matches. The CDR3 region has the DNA TGTGCCAGCAGTTTGACAGGGGGCTATGGCTACACCTTC. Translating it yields CASSLTGGYGYTF.

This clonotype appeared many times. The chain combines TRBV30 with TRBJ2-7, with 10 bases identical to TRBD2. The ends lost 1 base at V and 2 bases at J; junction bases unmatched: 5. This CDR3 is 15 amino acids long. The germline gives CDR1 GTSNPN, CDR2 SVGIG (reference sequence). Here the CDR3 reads CAWSDYSGGTYEQYF. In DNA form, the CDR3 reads TGTGCCTGGAGTGATTATAGCGGGGGGACCTACGAGCAGTACTTC.

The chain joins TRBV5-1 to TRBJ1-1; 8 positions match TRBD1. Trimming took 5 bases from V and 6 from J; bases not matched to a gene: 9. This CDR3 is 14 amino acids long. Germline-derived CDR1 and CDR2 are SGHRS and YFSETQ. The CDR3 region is CASRSTGEGAEAFF. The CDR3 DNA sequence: TGCGCCAGCAGATCGACAGGGGAGGGTGCTGAAGCTTTCTTT. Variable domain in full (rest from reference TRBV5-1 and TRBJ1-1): KAGVTQTPRYLIKTRGQQVTLSCSPISGHRSVSWYQQTPGQGLQFLFEYFSETQRNKGNFPGRFSGRQFSNSRSEMNVSTLELGDSALYLCASRSTGEGAEAFFGQGTRLTVV.

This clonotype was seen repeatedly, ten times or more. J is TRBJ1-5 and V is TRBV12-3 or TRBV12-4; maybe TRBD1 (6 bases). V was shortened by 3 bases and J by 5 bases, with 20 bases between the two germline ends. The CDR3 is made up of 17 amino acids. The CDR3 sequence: CASSLGTRKDNDQPQHF. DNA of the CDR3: TGTGCCAGCAGTTTGGGGACACGGAAAGACAATGATCAGCCCCAGCATTTT.

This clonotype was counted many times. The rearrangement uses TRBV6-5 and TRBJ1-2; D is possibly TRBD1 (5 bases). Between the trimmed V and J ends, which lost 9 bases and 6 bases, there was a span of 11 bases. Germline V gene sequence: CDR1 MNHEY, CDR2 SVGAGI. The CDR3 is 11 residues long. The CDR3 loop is CASRRGNGYTF. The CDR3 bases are TGTGCCAGTAGACGGGGGAATGGCTACACCTTC.

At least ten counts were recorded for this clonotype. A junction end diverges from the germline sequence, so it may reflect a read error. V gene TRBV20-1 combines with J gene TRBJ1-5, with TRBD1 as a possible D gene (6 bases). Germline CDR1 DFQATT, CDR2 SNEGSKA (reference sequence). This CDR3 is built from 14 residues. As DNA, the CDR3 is TGCAGTGTTAGAGGGGGTGGGAGCAATCAGCCCCAGCATTTT. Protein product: CSVRGGGSNQPQHF.

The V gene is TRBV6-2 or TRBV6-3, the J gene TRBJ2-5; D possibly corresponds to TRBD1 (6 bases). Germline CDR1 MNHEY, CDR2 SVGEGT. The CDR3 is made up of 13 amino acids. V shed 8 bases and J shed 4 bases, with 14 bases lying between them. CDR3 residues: CASEGEWGETQYF. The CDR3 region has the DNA TGTGCCAGCGAGGGGGAATGGGGAGAGACCCAGTACTTC.

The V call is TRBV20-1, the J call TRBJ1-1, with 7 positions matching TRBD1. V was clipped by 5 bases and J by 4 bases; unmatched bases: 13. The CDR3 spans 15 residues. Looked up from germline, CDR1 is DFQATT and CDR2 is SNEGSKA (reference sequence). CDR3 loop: CSAGIQGIWGTEAFF. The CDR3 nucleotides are TGCAGTGCTGGGATACAGGGGATTTGGGGCACTGAAGCTTTCTTT.

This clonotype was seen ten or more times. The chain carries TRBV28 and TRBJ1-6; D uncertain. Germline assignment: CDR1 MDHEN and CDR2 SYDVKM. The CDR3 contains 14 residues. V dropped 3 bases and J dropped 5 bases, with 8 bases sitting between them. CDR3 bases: TGTGCCAGCAGTTTCGGACGGAATAATTCACCCCTCCACTTT. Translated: CASSFGRNNSPLHF.

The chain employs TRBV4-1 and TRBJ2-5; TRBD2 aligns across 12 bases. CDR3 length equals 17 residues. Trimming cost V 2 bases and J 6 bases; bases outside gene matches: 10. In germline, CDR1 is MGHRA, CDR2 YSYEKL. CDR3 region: CASSQSLSSGGAKTQYF. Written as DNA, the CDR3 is TGCGCCAGCAGCCAATCACTCTCTAGCGGGGGGGCGAAGACCCAGTACTTC.

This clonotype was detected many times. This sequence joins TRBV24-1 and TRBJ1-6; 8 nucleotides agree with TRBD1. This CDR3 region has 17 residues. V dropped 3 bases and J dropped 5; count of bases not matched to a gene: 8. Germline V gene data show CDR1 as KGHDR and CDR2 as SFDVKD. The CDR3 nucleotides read TGTGCCACCAGTGATCCACATATGACAGGGGATAATTCACCCCTCCACTTT. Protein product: CATSDPHMTGDNSPLHF.

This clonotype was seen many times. The CDR3 nucleotides read TGTGCCAGTAGTATAGAAAGCCAGGGACGCAATCAGCCCCAGCATTTT. Residues: CASSIESQGRNQPQHF. V usage is TRBV19 and J usage is TRBJ1-5; tentatively, D is TRBD1 (5 bases). CDR1 and CDR2 from the germline V gene are LNHDA and SQIVND (reference sequence). V gave up 0 bases and J gave up 2 bases, with 11 bases separating them. CDR3 length: 16 amino acids.